This TCR beta chain was recovered during a study of shared clonotypes between healthy human individuals. This table comes from immunoSEQ multiplex PCR, and its TCRdb copy is limited to in-frame clones, with some not included. The table lists over 800,000 clones, about 92% of them singletons. General study results and limits: Sharing across several donors was seen in roughly 5% of naive CD4 clonotypes.

V shed 0 bases, J shed 10 bases, and the junction held 8 bases outside the gene matches. The CDR3 contains 15 residues. CDR1 is LGHNA and CDR2 is YSLEER in the germline V gene. Turning to this clone: Its antigen remains unidentified.

Positively selected for CCR7, the CD45RO-negative cells used as naive CD8 cells excluded terminally differentiated effector memory CD45RA+ cells. Sequences were obtained from naive CD8+ T cells sorted from blood. The sequence came from a man aged 25-40 years in good health. The chain employs TRBV4-3 and TRBJ2-1; 8 nucleotides agree with TRBD2. The CDR3 is CASSQDRAGVGEQFF. The CDR3 DNA reads TGCGCCAGCAGCCAAGATCGAGCGGGAGTTGGGGAGCAGTTCTTC.